This T cell receptor (beta chain) was identified during a study of CD8+ T cells in alopecia areata. Study-level results: Patients displayed less clarity in TCR sharing than mice, a finding possibly related to HLA. Affected lesional scalp, above all in alopecia totalis/universalis, was more clonal than normal scalp.

This CDR3 has 14 amino acids. Germline CDR1 reads MNHEY; CDR2 reads SVGAGI. This clone was observed a few times. The target antigen is unknown. cDNA serving as the sequencing template came from extracted, reverse transcribed RNA. Here immunoSEQ multiplex PCR was the method, and the copy in TCRdb shows in-frame clones only, minus some. The table has 130,000 to 150,000 clones, around two thirds seen once. This sequence joins TRBV6-5 and TRBJ2-5, with 11 nucleotides matching TRBD1. Judging by the DNA end, TRBJ2-7 fits better; the J call may be wrong. The origin of this receptor is a human donor in good health. Sequencing was done on a sample of CD8+ T cells sorted from blood. CDR3 nucleotides: TGTGCCAGCAGTTACGGGACAGGGGGCTACGAGCAGTACTTC. This encodes CASSYGTGGYEQYF.